Given below is one T cell receptor (beta chain) in context. Its antigen is currently unknown. With a J-beta primer mix and a sample-barcoded 5' primer, a second PCR ran about 7 to 12 cycles. TCRdb fed the 5' RACE reads into MiXCR, producing one record per CDR3 protein. The data contain 800,000 or so distinct CDR3 sequences, 20% to 30% of them singletons. This record comes from a study of blood T cells in healthy people across ages. Germline V lookup: CDR1 SGHDT, CDR2 YYEEEE. The CDR3 runs to 15 residues. Trimming took 6 bases from V and 2 from J, leaving 18 bases between them. General study points: There was a strong correlation between TCR beta diversity and naive T cell percentage.

This sample was shared with a second study, whose subject was T cells of mothers and their children.

V gene TRBV5-6 combines with J gene TRBJ2-7, with D perhaps TRBD1 (6 bases). The sample consisted of blood. The source is a boy aged 5-17 years in good health. The CDR3 spells CASTSGQGPPYEQYF. DNA for the CDR3: TGTGCCAGCACGAGTGGGCAGGGGCCCCCCTACGAGCAGTACTTC.